The entry that follows covers one T cell receptor (beta chain) sequence. Its target antigen remains unknown. There are no base qualities to consult, and no much larger clone falls within one base. V sheds 2 bases and J sheds 4 bases, leaving 14 bases between their ends. There are 15 amino acids in the CDR3, from cysteine to phenylalanine inclusive. CDR3 DNA only is kept here, 45 bases in frame from base 1. CDR1 and CDR2 are read off the germline V gene as SGHVS and FQNEAQ. TCR sequencing with the immunoSEQ assay provided the T-cell fraction in tumor and uninvolved lung tissue. Concerning the study's data processing: In the survival analysis, patients were divided into a high T-cell fraction group (upper tertile) and a low T-cell fraction group (lower two tertiles), and the two groups were compared using a log-rank test. Paired tumor versus uninvolved lung differences in T-cell fraction were tested with a signed-rank test. TCRdb took this table from immuneACCESS and kept in-frame rearrangements with V and J called. Such tables lack part of the clones; where checked against another copy, unresolved V genes explain under half of the gap, and the rest is unexplained. For V, J and clone size, that table is used; D and trimming come from the DNA. This sample holds around 6,700 clones; roughly 69% were observed only once. The leading ten clones occupy about 8.3% of the sample.

The record originates from a study of tumor-infiltrating lymphocytes in localized non-small cell lung cancer (dated by TCRdb to about 2021). Concerning the study at large: The cohort covered several histologies, both smokers and never-smokers, and patients whose samples were collected after neoadjuvant chemotherapy. From each patient came resected tumor tissue plus uninvolved lung tissue from that same patient, and the uninvolved lung tissue was described as non-adjacent to the tumor. TCR sequencing was one of several integrated assays, alongside flow cytometry, multiplex immunofluorescence, RNA-seq, exome sequencing and proteomics, applied to the same patients. The overall ICON cohort was composed of about 150 surgical patients with localized non-small cell lung cancer whose tumors were resected. A total of some 56 patients were included in the paired tumor versus uninvolved lung comparison of immunoSEQ T-cell fraction. Study-wide findings and limitations: TCR-derived T-cell fraction did not differ between the flow cytometry-defined immunotypes IM1 (good prognosis) and IM2 (poor prognosis). Because different assays used different pieces of the same tissue, technical variation could not be distinguished from intratumor heterogeneity. Assay coverage differed among patients according to how much tissue was available, so only a subset of the cohort had TCR sequencing. Consistent with immunofluorescence CD3 counts, TCRbeta sequencing supported greater T cell infiltration in tumors than in uninvolved lung tissue.

The first patient joined ICON in the first half of 2016, and enrollment wrapped up when the last patient was enrolled in late 2018. A subcohort of roughly 71 patients provided fresh tumor and matched uninvolved tissue for in-depth immune analyses, with TCR sequencing among those analyses. TCR sequencing was performed on DNA isolated from bulk tissue, without cell sorting. The sequencing input was uninvolved lung tissue not adjacent to the tumor. This TCR came from a human donor with non-small cell lung cancer. The rearranged chain carries TRBV7-8 and TRBJ2-5, with TRBD1 tentatively as D gene (5 bases match). The CDR3 reads CASSLTGRTGETQYF. Here is the DNA: TGTGCCAGCAGCTTAACAGGACGGACGGGAGAGACCCAGTACTTC.